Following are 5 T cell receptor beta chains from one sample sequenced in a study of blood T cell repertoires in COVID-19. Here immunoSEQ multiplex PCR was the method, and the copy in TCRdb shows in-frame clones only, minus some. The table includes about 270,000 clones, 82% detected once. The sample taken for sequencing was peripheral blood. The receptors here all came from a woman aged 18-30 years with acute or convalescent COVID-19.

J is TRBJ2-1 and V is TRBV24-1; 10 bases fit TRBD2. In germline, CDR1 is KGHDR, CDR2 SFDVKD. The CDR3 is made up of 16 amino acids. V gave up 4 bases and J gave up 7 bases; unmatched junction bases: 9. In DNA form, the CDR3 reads TGTGCCACCAGTGACCCCGCTAGCGGGAGTGGAAATGAGCAGTTCTTC. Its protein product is CATSDPASGSGNEQFF.

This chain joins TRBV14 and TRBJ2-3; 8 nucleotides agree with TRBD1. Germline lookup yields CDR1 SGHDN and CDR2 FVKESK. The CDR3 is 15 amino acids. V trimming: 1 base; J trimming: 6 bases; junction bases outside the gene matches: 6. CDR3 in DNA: TGTGCCAGCAGCCAAGTGGCAGGGGGCGCGGATACGCAGTATTTT. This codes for CASSQVAGGADTQYF.

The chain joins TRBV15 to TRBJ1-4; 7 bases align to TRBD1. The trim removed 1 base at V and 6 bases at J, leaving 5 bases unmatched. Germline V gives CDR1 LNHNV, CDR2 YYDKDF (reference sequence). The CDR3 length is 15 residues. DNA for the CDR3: TGTGCCACCAGCAGAGGTAGGGGGCGATATGAAAAACTGTTTTTT. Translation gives CATSRGRGRYEKLFF. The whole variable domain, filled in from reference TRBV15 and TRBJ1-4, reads DAMVIQNPRYQVTQFGKPVTLSCSQTLNHNVMYWYQQKSSQAPKLLFHYYDKDFNNEADTPDNFQSRRPNTSFCFLDIRSPGLGDTAMYLCATSRGRGRYEKLFFGSGTQLSVL.

CDR3 protein: CATSRLSSGANVLTF. The CDR3 bases are TGTGCCACCAGCAGATTATCCTCTGGGGCCAACGTCCTGACTTTC. The chain uses TRBV15 and TRBJ2-6; D remains ambiguous. V lost 2 bases, J lost 0 bases, and 5 bases lay in between. The CDR3 runs 15 residues. CDR1 is LNHNV, CDR2 YYDKDF, per germline (reference sequence).

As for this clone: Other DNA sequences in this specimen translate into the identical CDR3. The CDR3 reads CASSQDLSSYNEQFF. The CDR3 nucleotides are TGCGCCAGCAGCCAAGATCTAAGCTCCTACAATGAGCAGTTCTTC. V usage is TRBV4-3 and J usage is TRBJ2-1; D uncertain. Trimming removed 0 bases from V and 0 bases from J, with 6 bases in between. There are 15 residues in the CDR3. CDR1 LGHNA and CDR2 YSLEER come from the germline V gene.